Each of the 25 T cell receptor beta chains below was sequenced from the same sample in a study of cytomegalovirus exposure and HLA in healthy donors. The PCR employed 60 Vbeta primers together with 13 Jbeta primers. Sequencing was performed with immunoSEQ multiplex PCR; in TCRdb, only in-frame clones are kept and a portion is missing. The data show some 150,000 clones, about two thirds seen once. Sequencing input: PBMCs. All receptors come from a human donor in good health.

J is TRBJ1-5 and V is TRBV2; tentatively, D is TRBD1 (5 bases). Germline assignment: CDR1 SNHLY and CDR2 FYNNEI. Trimming removed 5 bases from V and 6 bases from J, with 14 bases in between. The CDR3 runs 14 residues. CDR3 region: CASSWDSESQPQHF. CDR3 in DNA: TGTGCCAGCAGTTGGGACTCGGAGTCTCAGCCCCAGCATTTT.

This chain uses TRBV25-1 with TRBJ2-2; perhaps TRBD1 as D (6 bases). Trimming cost V 1 base and J 5 bases, with 14 bases left between them. The CDR3 has 16 amino acids. Germline V gene lookup returns CDR1 MGHDK and CDR2 SYGVNS. The CDR3: CASSESDRYRTGELFF. CDR3 nucleotide sequence: TGTGCCAGCAGTGAATCTGACAGGTATCGGACCGGGGAGCTGTTTTTT.

This clone was observed a single time. The chain carries TRBV10-1 and TRBJ2-7, with 9 bases matching TRBD1. Germline CDR1 is WNHNN and CDR2 is SYGVQD (reference sequence). V lost 3 bases and J lost 4; bases outside the gene matches: 1. CDR3 length: 13 amino acids. CDR3 protein: CASSEGTGYEQYF. The CDR3 region has the DNA TGCGCCAGCAGTGAAGGGACAGGGTACGAGCAGTACTTC.

The chain employs TRBV2 and TRBJ1-1; 9 bases map to TRBD1. J lost 4 bases, V lost 4 bases, and 7 bases had no gene match. This CDR3 spans 15 amino acids. Germline V lookup: CDR1 SNHLY, CDR2 FYNNEI. CDR3 amino acids: CASSGTGAAGTEAFF. The CDR3 coding sequence is TGTGCCAGCAGTGGGACAGGGGCTGCCGGCACTGAAGCTTTCTTT. The full variable domain, its missing parts supplied by reference TRBV2 and TRBJ1-1, is EPEVTQTPSHQVTQMGQEVILRCVPISNHLYFYWYRQILGQKVEFLVSFYNNEISEKSEIFDDQFSVERPDGSNFTLKIRSTKLEDSAMYFCASSGTGAAGTEAFFGQGTRLTVV.

As for this clone: The junction departs from the called germline gene at one end, perhaps through a read error. V is TRBV7-9 and J is TRBJ1-6; D not certain. The CDR3 has 12 residues. From germline, CDR1 is SEHNR and CDR2 FQNEAQ (reference sequence). The CDR3 bases are TGTTCCAGCAGCTTAGGGCGGTCACCCCTCCACTTT. Its protein is CSSSLGRSPLHF.

The chain links TRBV2 to TRBJ1-2, with D possibly being TRBD1 (6 bases). The germline gives CDR1 SNHLY, CDR2 FYNNEI. Between the trimmed V and J ends, which lost 2 bases and 7 bases, there was a span of 11 bases. There are 13 residues in the CDR3. CDR3 DNA sequence: TGTGCCAGCAGTGAACAGGGGACCCCTGGCTACACCTTC. This sequence encodes CASSEQGTPGYTF.

The chain links TRBV7-6 to TRBJ2-1; TRBD2 aligns across 7 bases. Looked up from germline, CDR1 is SGHVS and CDR2 is FNYEAQ. This CDR3 has 15 residues. V lost 1 base, J lost 3 bases, and 3 bases stayed unmatched. The CDR3 DNA reads TGTGCCAGCAGCTTAGTGGGGGGGGGCTACAATGAGCAGTTCTTC. It specifies CASSLVGGGYNEQFF.

This rearrangement joins TRBV10-3 to TRBJ2-5; 10 bases fit TRBD2. CDR3 size: 15 residues. Germline V gives CDR1 ENHRY, CDR2 SYGVKD. After removal of 11 bases from V and 3 bases from J, the junction contained 12 bases not matched to a gene. CDR3 nucleotide sequence: TGTGCCTCCGGGGGGAGCGGGGGGGCGGAAGAGACCCAGTACTTC. Encoded protein: CASGGSGGAEETQYF.

This rearrangement joins TRBV7-2 to TRBJ2-7; TRBD1 aligns across 8 bases. V was clipped by 5 bases and J by 7 bases; unmatched bases: 7. CDR3 size: 13 residues. The germline V gene has CDR1 SGHTA and CDR2 FQGNSA. CDR3 residues: CASSPPTGGEQYF. Written as DNA, the CDR3 is TGTGCCAGCAGCCCCCCCACAGGGGGGGAGCAGTACTTC.

This chain uses TRBV7-9 with TRBJ2-2; TRBD2 matches at 9 bases. This CDR3 is 17 amino acids long. From germline, CDR1 is SEHNR and CDR2 FQNEAQ (reference sequence). The V segment lost 0 bases and the J segment 2 bases; nucleotides outside the gene matches: 4. This CDR3 is CASSLARLAVNTGELFF. CDR3 bases: TGTGCCAGCAGCTTAGCGCGACTAGCGGTCAACACCGGGGAGCTGTTTTTT.

This chain joins TRBV7-8 and TRBJ2-7; TRBD1 matches 8 bases. Trimming cost V 5 bases and J 0 bases; bases outside gene matches: 6. The V gene's germline CDR1 is SGHVS and CDR2 FQNEAQ. CDR3 size: 15 residues. In nucleotides, the CDR3 is TGTGCCAGCAGCCCTGGACAGGGAGGCTCCTACGAGCAGTACTTC. Residues: CASSPGQGGSYEQYF.

This clone was observed a handful of times. The chain joins TRBV9 to TRBJ2-3, with 9 bases aligning to TRBD2. Germline-derived CDR1 and CDR2 are SGDLS and YYNGEE. The J segment lost 1 base and the V segment lost 3 bases, leaving 6 bases of the junction unmatched. The CDR3 is 16 residues long. The CDR3 DNA follows: TGTGCCAGCAGCGGGAACGTAGCGGGGGGCACAGATACGCAGTATTTT. It translates to CASSGNVAGGTDTQYF.

V and J are TRBV5-1 and TRBJ1-6, with TRBD1 identical over 7 bases. Germline V gives CDR1 SGHRS, CDR2 YFSETQ. The CDR3 covers 16 residues. V shed 0 bases and J 7 bases; nucleotides not matched to a gene: 7. This CDR3 is CASSLGAGTVNSPLHF. DNA of the CDR3: TGCGCCAGCAGCTTGGGGGCCGGGACAGTGAATTCACCCCTCCACTTT.

The chain has TRBV6-5 and TRBJ1-6; D uncertain. Trimming cost V 0 bases and J 6 bases, with 12 bases left between them. CDR1 and CDR2 from the germline V gene are MNHEY and SVGAGI. This CDR3 is 16 amino acids long. CDR3 in amino acids: CASSYSPGVANSPLHF. The CDR3 nucleotides read TGTGCCAGCAGTTACTCCCCGGGAGTAGCTAATTCACCCCTCCACTTT.

CDR3 coding DNA: TGTGCCAGCAGCGAAGCTGCTAGTTTCGGCTACACCTTC. Protein sequence: CASSEAASFGYTF. The chain employs TRBV5-6 and TRBJ1-2; the D is unclear. V was trimmed by 4 bases and J by 8 bases, leaving 15 bases between them. This CDR3 comprises 13 residues. The germline V gene has CDR1 SGHDT and CDR2 YYEEEE.

The chain carries TRBV7-6 and TRBJ2-7; D is ambiguous. V lost 5 bases, J lost 3 bases, and 11 bases lay in between. Germline CDR1 is SGHVS and CDR2 is FNYEAQ. CDR3 length: 13 amino acids. CDR3 amino acids: CASSREHSYEQYF. Written as DNA, the CDR3 is TGTGCCAGCAGCCGAGAACACAGCTACGAGCAGTACTTC.

The genes are TRBV7-2 and TRBJ1-1; 9 positions match TRBD1. Germline trimming cut 4 bases from V and 3 bases from J; bases unmatched to any gene: 6. CDR1 and CDR2 from the germline V gene are SGHTA and FQGNSA. The CDR3 sequence is 15 residues long. This CDR3 reads CASSWATGGDTEAFF. CDR3 nucleotides: TGTGCCAGCAGCTGGGCGACAGGGGGGGACACTGAAGCTTTCTTT.

Only a few counts were recorded for this clone. CDR3 loop: CAIRKGGGATDTQYF. CDR3 in DNA: TGTGCCATCCGGAAGGGCGGGGGGGCGACAGATACGCAGTATTTT. V usage is TRBV10-3 and J usage is TRBJ2-3; 9 bases are a match to TRBD2. The CDR3 has 15 amino acids. CDR1 is ENHRY, CDR2 SYGVKD, per germline. With 8 bases clipped from V and 3 bases from J, the junction kept 9 bases outside the gene matches.

The chain uses TRBV5-1 and TRBJ1-1, with a weak D call TRBD1 (6 bases). Germline CDR1 and CDR2: SGHRS and YFSETQ. The V and J ends lost 4 bases and 0 bases respectively, with 13 bases between them. The CDR3 is made up of 15 amino acids. The CDR3 region is CASSPGQRLNTEAFF. CDR3 DNA sequence: TGCGCCAGCAGCCCCGGACAGAGGTTGAACACTGAAGCTTTCTTT.

In this sample, this clone turned up a few times. The rearrangement joins TRBV9 to TRBJ2-3; possibly TRBD1 for D (5 bases). Germline-derived CDR1 and CDR2 are SGDLS and YYNGEE. This CDR3 is 16 amino acids long. V lost 3 bases to trimming and J lost 0 bases, with 14 bases between them. The CDR3 sequence is CASSARGRASTDTQYF. The DNA of the CDR3 is TGTGCCAGCAGCGCTAGGGGCAGGGCGAGCACAGATACGCAGTATTTT.

This clone was detected only once. The chain is built from TRBV9 and TRBJ1-6, with 7 bases identical to TRBD1. J was trimmed by 1 base and V by 1 base; bases with no gene match: 11. The CDR3 has 19 amino acids. The germline CDR1 and CDR2 sequences are SGDLS and YYNGEE. The CDR3 loop is CASSVSPRDRESYNSPLHF. CDR3 DNA: TGTGCCAGCAGCGTAAGCCCACGTGACAGGGAATCCTATAATTCACCCCTCCACTTT. Filled out from reference TRBV9 and TRBJ1-6, the complete variable domain reads DSGVTQTPKHLITATGQRVTLRCSPRSGDLSVYWYQQSLDQGLQFLIQYYNGEERAKGNILERFSAQQFPDLHSELNLSSLELGDSALYFCASSVSPRDRESYNSPLHFGNGTRLTVT.

The chain employs TRBV29-1 and TRBJ2-1; 10 nucleotides align to TRBD2. V shed 7 bases and J 3 bases; nucleotides not matched to a gene: 12. Germline V gene data show CDR1 as SQVTM and CDR2 as ANQGSEA. This CDR3 is 16 amino acids long. DNA for the CDR3: TGCAGCGCCCCAACCCTAGCGGGGGAATACTACAATGAGCAGTTCTTC. This encodes CSAPTLAGEYYNEQFF.

V usage is TRBV11-3 and J usage is TRBJ2-7, with no clear D. Germline V gene data show CDR1 as SGHNT and CDR2 as YENEEA. The CDR3 extends over 14 amino acids. Trimming left V 0 bases short and J 0 bases short, with 6 bases between. CDR3 protein: CASSLEDNSYEQYF. CDR3 nucleotides: TGTGCCAGCAGCTTAGAAGACAACTCCTACGAGCAGTACTTC.

J is TRBJ1-4 and V is TRBV15; a possible D gene is TRBD1 (5 bases). Germline CDR1 reads LNHNV; CDR2 reads YYDKDF (reference sequence). Trimming stripped 2 bases from V and 0 bases from J, with 13 bases between. The CDR3 length is 17 residues. The CDR3 spells CATSRKWGRSTNEKLFF. The DNA of the CDR3 is TGTGCCACCAGCAGAAAGTGGGGCAGATCAACTAATGAAAAACTGTTTTTT.

Written as DNA, the CDR3 is TGCGCCAGCAGCCAAGAGGCTGGACAGCCATACAATGAGCAGTTCTTC. Translating it yields CASSQEAGQPYNEQFF. The gene calls are TRBV4-1 and TRBJ2-1; D may be TRBD1 (6 bases). The CDR3 loop spans 16 amino acids. Deletions cut 0 bases from V and 4 bases from J, with 13 bases between. Germline CDR1 MGHRA, CDR2 YSYEKL.